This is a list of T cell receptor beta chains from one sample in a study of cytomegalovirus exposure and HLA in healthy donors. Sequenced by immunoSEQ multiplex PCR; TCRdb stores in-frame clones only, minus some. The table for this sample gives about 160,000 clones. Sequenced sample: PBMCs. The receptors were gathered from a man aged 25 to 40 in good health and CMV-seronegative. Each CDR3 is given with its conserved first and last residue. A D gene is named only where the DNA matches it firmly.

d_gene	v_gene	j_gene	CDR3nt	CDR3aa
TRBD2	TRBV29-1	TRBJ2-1	TGCAGCGTATTGACTAGCGGGATTGGTGAGCAGTTCTTC	CSVLTSGIGEQFF
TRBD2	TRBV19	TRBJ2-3	TGTGCCAGTACCCTAAGCGGGGATTGGATCGGTACCACAGATACGCAGTATTTT	CASTLSGDWIGTTDTQYF
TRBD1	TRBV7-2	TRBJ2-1	TGTGCCAGCAGCCTATCCCGACAGGGGGCCTATGAGCAGTTCTTC	CASSLSRQGAYEQFF
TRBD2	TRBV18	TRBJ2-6	TGTGCCACCCGCGGGGGGCAGGGGCTTGTCTCTGGGGCCAACGTCCTGACTTTC	CATRGGQGLVSGANVLTF
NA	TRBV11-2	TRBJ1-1	TGTGCCAGCAGCCCCATTCACACTGAAGCTTTCTTT	CASSPIHTEAFF
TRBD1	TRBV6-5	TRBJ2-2	TGTGCCACGAACAGGGGTTACACCGGGGAGCTGTTTTTT	CATNRGYTGELFF
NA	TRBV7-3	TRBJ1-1	TGTGCCAGTAAGCTTTATGAAGACACTGAAGCTTTCTTT	CASKLYEDTEAFF
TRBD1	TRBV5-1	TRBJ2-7	TGCGCCAGCAGCTTGGGACAGGGGTCCTACGAGCAGTACTTC	CASSLGQGSYEQYF
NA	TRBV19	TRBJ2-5	TGTGCCAGTAGTATAATCAGGGAAGAGACCCAGTACTTC	CASSIIREETQYF
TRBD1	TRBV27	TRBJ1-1	TGTGCCAGCAGTTTATTAGGTCGGGGACAGGGGCGCAACACTGAAGCTTTCTTT	CASSLLGRGQGRNTEAFF
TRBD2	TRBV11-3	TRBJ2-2	TGTGCCAGCAGAGGACTAGCGGGAGTTACCGGGGAGCTGTTTTTT	CASRGLAGVTGELFF
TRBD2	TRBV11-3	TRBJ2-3	TGTGCCAGCAGCTTTCGGGGGAGGGCCGCGACAGATACGCAGTATTTT	CASSFRGRAATDTQYF
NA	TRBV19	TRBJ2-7	TGTGCCAGTAGTATACGTTACAGGAGCTCCTACGAGCAGTACTTC	CASSIRYRSSYEQYF
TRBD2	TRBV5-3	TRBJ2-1	TGTGTGCAAAGCTGGCTAGCGGGAACGGGGCCTAGCAATGAGCAGTTCTTC	CVQSWLAGTGPSNEQFF
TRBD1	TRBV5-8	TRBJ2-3	TGTGCCAGCACCTCGGGACAGGAGTCCACAGATACGCAGTATTTT	CASTSGQESTDTQYF
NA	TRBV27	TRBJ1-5	TGTGCCAGCAAACTTACCAGGACAAGGGGGCCCCAGCATTTT	CASKLTRTRGPQHF
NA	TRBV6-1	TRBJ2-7	TGTGCCAGCAGTGGTAGGAGGGCCTACGAGCAGTACTTC	CASSGRRAYEQYF
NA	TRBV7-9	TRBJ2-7	TGTGCCAGCAGCTTAGACGAGCGGGCTCTGGGGGAGCAGTACTTC	CASSLDERALGEQYF
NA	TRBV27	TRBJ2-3	TGTGCCAGCAGTTGGCAGGGAAGAGATACGCAGTATTTT	CASSWQGRDTQYF
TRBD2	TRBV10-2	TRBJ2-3	TGCGCCAGCAGGTCGGGACTAGCGGGAACCGATACGCAGTATTTT	CASRSGLAGTDTQYF
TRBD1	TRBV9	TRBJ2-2	TGTGCCAGCAGCACTGACGGACAGGGGTTGGCCGGGGAGCTGTTTTTT	CASSTDGQGLAGELFF
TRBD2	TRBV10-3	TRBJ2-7	TGTGCCATCTCCTCGCGGGAGCAAACGTACGAGCAGTACTTC	CAISSREQTYEQYF
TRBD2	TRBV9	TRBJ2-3	TGTGCCAGCAGCGGGACTAGCTTTGGAACAGATACGCAGTATTTT	CASSGTSFGTDTQYF
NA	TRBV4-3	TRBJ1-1	TGCGCCAGCAGCCAATACAGGAACACTGAAGCTTTCTTT	CASSQYRNTEAFF
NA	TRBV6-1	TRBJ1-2	TGTGCCAGCAGAGCAATGCAGGGCTATGGCTACACCTTC	CASRAMQGYGYTF
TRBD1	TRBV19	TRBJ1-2	TGTGCCAGTAGTGCCGGACAGGGCAACTATGGCTACACCTTC	CASSAGQGNYGYTF
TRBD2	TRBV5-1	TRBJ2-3	TGCGCCAGCAACCCTAGCGGGAGGGTCGATACGCAGTATTTT	CASNPSGRVDTQYF
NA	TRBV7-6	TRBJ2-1	TGTGCCAGCAGCTTAGGGCGGGATGAGCAGTTCTTC	CASSLGRDEQFF
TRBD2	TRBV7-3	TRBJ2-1	TGTGCCAGCAGCCGGGGGGATACTAGTGCGGGGTACAATGAGCAGTTCTTC	CASSRGDTSAGYNEQFF
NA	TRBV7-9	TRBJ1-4	TGTGCCAGCAGCCTAGAAAAACTGTTTTTT	CASSLEKLFF
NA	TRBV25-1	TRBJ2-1	TGTGCCAGCAGTGAGTCCGGGTGGCGGAATGAGCAGTTCTTC	CASSESGWRNEQFF
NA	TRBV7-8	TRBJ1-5	TGTGCCAGCAGCTTAAGAGGCCGTAATCAGCCCCAGCATTTT	CASSLRGRNQPQHF